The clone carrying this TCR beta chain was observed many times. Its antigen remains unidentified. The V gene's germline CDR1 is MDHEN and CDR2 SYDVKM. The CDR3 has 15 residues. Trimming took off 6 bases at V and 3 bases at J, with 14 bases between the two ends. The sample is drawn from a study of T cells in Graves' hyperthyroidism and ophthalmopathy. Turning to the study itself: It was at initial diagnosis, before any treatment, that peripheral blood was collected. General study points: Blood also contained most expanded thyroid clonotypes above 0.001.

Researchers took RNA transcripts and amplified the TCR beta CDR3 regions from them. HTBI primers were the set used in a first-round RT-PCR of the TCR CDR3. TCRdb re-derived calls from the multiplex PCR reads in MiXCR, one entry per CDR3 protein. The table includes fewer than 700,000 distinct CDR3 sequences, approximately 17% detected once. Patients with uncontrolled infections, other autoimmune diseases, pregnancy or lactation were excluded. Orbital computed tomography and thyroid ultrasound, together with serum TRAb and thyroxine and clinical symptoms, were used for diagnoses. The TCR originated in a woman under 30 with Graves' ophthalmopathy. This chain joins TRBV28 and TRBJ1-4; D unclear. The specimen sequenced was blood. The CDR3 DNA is TGTGCCAGCAGCTACCGGACGGATGCTAATGAAAAACTGTTTTTT. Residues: CASSYRTDANEKLFF.